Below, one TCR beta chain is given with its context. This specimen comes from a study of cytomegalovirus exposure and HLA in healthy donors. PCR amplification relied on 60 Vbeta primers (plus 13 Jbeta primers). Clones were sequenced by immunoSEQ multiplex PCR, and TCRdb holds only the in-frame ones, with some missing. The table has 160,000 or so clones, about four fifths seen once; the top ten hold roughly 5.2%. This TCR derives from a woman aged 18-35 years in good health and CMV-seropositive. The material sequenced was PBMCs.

DNA for the CDR3: TGTGCCAGCGGGGGACTAGCGGGTGAGCAGTTCTTC. Translation: CASGGLAGEQFF. V gene TRBV27 combines with J gene TRBJ2-1; 12 bases are a match to TRBD2. Trimming removed 8 bases from V and 9 bases from J; junction bases left unmatched: 2. The CDR3 has 12 amino acids. The germline CDR1 and CDR2 sequences are MNHEY and SMNVEV (reference sequence).